In its sample, the clone carrying this T cell receptor (beta chain) was seen once. The antigen remains unidentified. Losses at the gene ends were 1 base for V and 4 bases for J; bases not matched to a gene: 5. This CDR3 has 15 amino acids. Per germline, CDR1 SGHRS and CDR2 YFSETQ. The assay was immunoSEQ multiplex PCR, and TCRdb's table has in-frame clones only and misses some. Of some 4,400 clones listed, approximately 80% are singletons. These data are taken from a study of T cell clonotyping in hematopoietic cell transplantation. Study results and limitations: Few recipient clonotypes overlapped donors; over 97% were de novo at given depth.

The sequences come from peripheral blood mononuclear cells, collected 100 days after allogeneic stem cell transplant. This TCR came from a female patient in her fifties who had an allogeneic stem cell transplant from an unrelated donor, so the T cells may come from the graft donor. Some clones in this sample may be carry-over from other donors' samples. The chain recombines TRBV5-1 with TRBJ2-1, with TRBD1 identical over 7 bases. The CDR3 loop is CASSLPGTDYNEQFF. CDR3 in DNA: TGCGCCAGCAGCTTGCCCGGGACAGATTACAATGAGCAGTTCTTC.